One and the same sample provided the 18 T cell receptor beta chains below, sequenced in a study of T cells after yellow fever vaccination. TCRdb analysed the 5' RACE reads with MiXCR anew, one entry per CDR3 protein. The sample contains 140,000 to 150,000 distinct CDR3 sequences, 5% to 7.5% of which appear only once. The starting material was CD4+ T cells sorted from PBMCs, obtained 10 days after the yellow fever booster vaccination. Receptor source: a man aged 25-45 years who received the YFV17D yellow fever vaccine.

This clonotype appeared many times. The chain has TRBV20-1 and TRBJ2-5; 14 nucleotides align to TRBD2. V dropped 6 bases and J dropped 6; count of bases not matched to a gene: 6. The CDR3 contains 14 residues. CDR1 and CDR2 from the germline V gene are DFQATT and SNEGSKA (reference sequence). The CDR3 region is CSASGLAGVQTQYF. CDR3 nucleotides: TGCAGTGCCTCGGGACTAGCGGGAGTTCAGACCCAGTACTTC.

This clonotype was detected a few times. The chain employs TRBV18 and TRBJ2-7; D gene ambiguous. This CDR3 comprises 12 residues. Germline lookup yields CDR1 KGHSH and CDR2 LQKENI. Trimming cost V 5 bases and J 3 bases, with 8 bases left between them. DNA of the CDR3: TGTGCCAGCTCAGTGGGCCTCTACGAGCAGTACTTC. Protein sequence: CASSVGLYEQYF.

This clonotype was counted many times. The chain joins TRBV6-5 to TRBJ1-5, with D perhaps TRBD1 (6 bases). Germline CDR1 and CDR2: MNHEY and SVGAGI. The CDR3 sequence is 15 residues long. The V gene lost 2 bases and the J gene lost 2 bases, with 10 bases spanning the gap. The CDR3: CASSYEGGGNQPQHF. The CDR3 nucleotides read TGTGCCAGCAGTTACGAGGGGGGGGGCAATCAGCCCCAGCATTTT.

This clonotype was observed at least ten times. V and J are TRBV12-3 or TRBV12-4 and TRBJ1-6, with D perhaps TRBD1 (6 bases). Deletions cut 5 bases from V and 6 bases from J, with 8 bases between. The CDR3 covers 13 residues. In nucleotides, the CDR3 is TGTGCCAGCAGTCAACAGGGTAATTCACCCCTCCACTTT. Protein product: CASSQQGNSPLHF.

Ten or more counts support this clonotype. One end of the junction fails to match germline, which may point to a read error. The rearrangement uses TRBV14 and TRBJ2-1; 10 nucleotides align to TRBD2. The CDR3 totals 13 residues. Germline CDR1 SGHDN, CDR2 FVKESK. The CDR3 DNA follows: TGTGCCAGCAGCCAAACCCGAGCGGGAGGGCCGAACTTC. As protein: CASSQTRAGGPNF.

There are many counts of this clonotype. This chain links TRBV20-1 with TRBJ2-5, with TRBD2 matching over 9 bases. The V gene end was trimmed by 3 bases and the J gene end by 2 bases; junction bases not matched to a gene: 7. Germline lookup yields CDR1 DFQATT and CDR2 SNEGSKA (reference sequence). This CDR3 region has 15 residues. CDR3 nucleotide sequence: TGCAGTGCTAGTCCGCTAGCGGGGAAACAAGAGACCCAGTACTTC. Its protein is CSASPLAGKQETQYF.

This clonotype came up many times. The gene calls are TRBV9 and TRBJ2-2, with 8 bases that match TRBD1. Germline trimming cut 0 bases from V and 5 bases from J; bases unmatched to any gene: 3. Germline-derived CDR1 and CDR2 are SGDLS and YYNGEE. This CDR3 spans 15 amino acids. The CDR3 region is CASSVDQGATGELFF. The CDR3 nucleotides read TGTGCCAGCAGCGTAGATCAGGGGGCGACCGGGGAGCTGTTTTTT.

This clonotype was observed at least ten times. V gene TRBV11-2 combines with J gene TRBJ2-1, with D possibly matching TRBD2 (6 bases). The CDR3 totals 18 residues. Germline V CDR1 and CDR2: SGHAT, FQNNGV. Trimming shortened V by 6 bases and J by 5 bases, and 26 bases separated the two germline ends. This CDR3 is CASRDPLRRREVDNEQFF. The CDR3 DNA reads TGTGCCAGCAGGGACCCGTTGAGGAGGAGGGAGGTTGACAATGAGCAGTTCTTC.

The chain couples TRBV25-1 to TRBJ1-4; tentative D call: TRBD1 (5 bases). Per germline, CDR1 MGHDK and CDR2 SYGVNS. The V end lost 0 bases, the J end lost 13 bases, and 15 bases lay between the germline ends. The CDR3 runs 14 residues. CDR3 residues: CASSEYGTPPRLFF. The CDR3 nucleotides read TGTGCCAGCAGTGAATACGGGACCCCTCCCCGACTGTTTTTT. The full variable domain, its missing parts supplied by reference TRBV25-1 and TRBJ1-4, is EADIYQTPRYLVIGTGKKITLECSQTMGHDKMYWYQQDPGMELHLIHYSYGVNSTEKGDLSSESTVSRIRTEHFPLTLESARPSHTSQYLCASSEYGTPPRLFFGSGTQLSVL.

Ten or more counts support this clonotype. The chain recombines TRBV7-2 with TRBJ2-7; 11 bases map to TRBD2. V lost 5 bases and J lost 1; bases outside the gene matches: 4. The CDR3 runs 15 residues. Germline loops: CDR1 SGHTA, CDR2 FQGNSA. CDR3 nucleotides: TGTGCCAGCAGCCCTAGCGGGAGGATGTCCTACGAGCAGTACTTC. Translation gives CASSPSGRMSYEQYF.

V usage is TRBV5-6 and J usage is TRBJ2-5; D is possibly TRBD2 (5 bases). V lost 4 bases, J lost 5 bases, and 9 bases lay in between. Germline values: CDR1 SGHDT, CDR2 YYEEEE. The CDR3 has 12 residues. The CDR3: CASSPGVETQYF. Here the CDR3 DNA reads TGTGCCAGCAGCCCCGGGGTTGAGACCCAGTACTTC.

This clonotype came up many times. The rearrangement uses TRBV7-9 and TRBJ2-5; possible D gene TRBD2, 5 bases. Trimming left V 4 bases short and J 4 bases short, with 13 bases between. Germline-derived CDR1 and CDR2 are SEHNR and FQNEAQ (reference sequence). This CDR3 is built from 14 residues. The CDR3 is CASSSSSGVETQYF. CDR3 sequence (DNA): TGTGCCAGCAGCTCCTCGAGCGGCGTAGAGACCCAGTACTTC.

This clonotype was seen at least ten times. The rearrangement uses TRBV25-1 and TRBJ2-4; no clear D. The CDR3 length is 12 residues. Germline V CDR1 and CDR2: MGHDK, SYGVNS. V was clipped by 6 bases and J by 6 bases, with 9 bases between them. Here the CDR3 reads CASRGGANIQYF. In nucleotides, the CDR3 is TGTGCCAGCAGAGGTGGTGCAAACATTCAGTACTTC.

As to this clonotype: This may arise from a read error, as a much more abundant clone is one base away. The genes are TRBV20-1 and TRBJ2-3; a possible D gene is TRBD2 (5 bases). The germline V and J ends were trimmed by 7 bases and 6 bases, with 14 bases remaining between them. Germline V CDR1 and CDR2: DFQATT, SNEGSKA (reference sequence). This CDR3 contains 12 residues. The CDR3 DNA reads TGCAGTGATCAGAGAGGGCTCGATACGCAGTATTTT. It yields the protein CSDQRGLDTQYF.

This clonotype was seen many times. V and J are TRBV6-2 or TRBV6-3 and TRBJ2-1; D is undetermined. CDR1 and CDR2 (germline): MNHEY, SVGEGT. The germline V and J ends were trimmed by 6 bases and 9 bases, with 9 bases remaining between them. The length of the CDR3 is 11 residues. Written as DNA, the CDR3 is TGTGCCAGCAGCCCGGGCACTGAGCAGTTCTTC. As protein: CASSPGTEQFF.

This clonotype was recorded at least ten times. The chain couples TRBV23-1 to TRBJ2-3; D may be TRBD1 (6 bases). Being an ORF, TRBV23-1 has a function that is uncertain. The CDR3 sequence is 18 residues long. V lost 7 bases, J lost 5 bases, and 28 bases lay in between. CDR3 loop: CASKPPRGRAGGGDTQYF. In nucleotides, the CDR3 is TGCGCCAGCAAACCACCCAGGGGAAGAGCCGGTGGGGGAGATACGCAGTATTTT.

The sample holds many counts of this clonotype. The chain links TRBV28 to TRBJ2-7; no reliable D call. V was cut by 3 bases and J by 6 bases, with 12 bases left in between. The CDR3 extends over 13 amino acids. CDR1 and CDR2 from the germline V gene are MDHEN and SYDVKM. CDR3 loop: CASSFEVLREQYF. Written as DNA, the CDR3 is TGTGCCAGCAGTTTTGAGGTCCTGCGCGAGCAGTACTTC.

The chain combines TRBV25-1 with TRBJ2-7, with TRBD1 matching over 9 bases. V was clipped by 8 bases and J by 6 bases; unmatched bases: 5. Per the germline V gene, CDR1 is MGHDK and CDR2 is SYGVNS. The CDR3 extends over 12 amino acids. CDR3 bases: TGTGCCAGCCAACAGGGGGCGGGCGAGCAGTACTTC. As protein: CASQQGAGEQYF.